Each of the 8 T cell receptor beta chains below was sequenced from the same sample in a study of multiple sclerosis patients with progressive multifocal leukoencephalopathy. Time point: before natalizumab initiation. Profiling relied on immunoSEQ multiplex PCR, and the TCRdb table lists in-frame clones only, not all of them. The sample lists roughly 28,000 clones; 88% were seen once. Sample: PBMCs. Receptors were obtained from a human donor with multiple sclerosis.

J is TRBJ2-3 and V is TRBV6-4; D gene ambiguous. CDR1 MRHNA and CDR2 SNTAGT come from the germline V gene. The CDR3 is 15 residues long. V was clipped by 4 bases and J by 0 bases, with 11 bases between them. CDR3 DNA sequence: TGTGCCAGCAGTGCCGCTCCGACTAGCACAGATACGCAGTATTTT. As protein: CASSAAPTSTDTQYF.

The chain carries TRBV6-4 and TRBJ1-5; D is ambiguous. Germline V gene data show CDR1 as MRHNA and CDR2 as SNTAGT. CDR3 length: 19 amino acids. V was pared by 0 bases and J by 6 bases, with 24 bases between. CDR3 nucleotide sequence: TGTGCCAGCAGTGACTCCCCTAGTTGTTGGGTGGCGAGCCTTCAGCCCCAGCATTTT. It is translated as CASSDSPSCWVASLQPQHF.

CDR3 coding DNA: TGCGCCAGCAGCTCTCCGACAGATCCTACTAGCACAGATACGCAGTATTTT. This encodes CASSSPTDPTSTDTQYF. The chain recombines TRBV5-1 with TRBJ2-3; weak D call: TRBD1 (5 bases). This CDR3 comprises 17 residues. Germline V gives CDR1 SGHRS, CDR2 YFSETQ. Deletions cut 3 bases from V and 0 bases from J, with 17 bases between.

This clone was seen once. This chain links TRBV15 with TRBJ2-5; 7 bases agree with TRBD1. Germline-derived CDR1 and CDR2 are LNHNV and YYDKDF (reference sequence). The CDR3 sequence is 16 residues long. Trimming at V came to 5 bases and at J to 5 bases, leaving 14 bases not matched to a gene. In DNA form, the CDR3 reads TGTGCCACCAGCGATACCCCGACAGGGATTTACGAGACCCAGTACTTC. It yields the protein CATSDTPTGIYETQYF.

The chain links TRBV7-2 to TRBJ2-3; D gene unclear. The germline V gene encodes CDR1 SGHTA and CDR2 FQGNSA. V gave up 5 bases and J gave up 4 bases, with 16 bases separating them. The CDR3 loop spans 15 amino acids. The CDR3 spells CASSPPPGSSDTQYF. For the CDR3, the DNA is TGTGCCAGCAGCCCGCCCCCGGGTAGCTCAGATACGCAGTATTTT.

This chain uses TRBV19 with TRBJ2-7, with a possible D match to TRBD1 (6 bases). This CDR3 contains 16 residues. Germline loops: CDR1 LNHDA, CDR2 SQIVND (reference sequence). V was pared by 4 bases and J by 9 bases, with 25 bases between. The CDR3: CASSSKAIGRGSGQYF. CDR3 DNA: TGTGCCAGTAGTAGTAAGGCAATAGGCAGGGGCTCCGGGCAGTACTTC.

The rearrangement joins TRBV9 to TRBJ1-1; a weak D match, TRBD1 (6 bases). CDR3 size: 15 residues. Germline V CDR1 and CDR2: SGDLS, YYNGEE. V shed 6 bases and J shed 1 base, with 16 bases lying between them. In DNA form, the CDR3 reads TGTGCCAGCACCCCGACAGGTTATCCGAACACTGAAGCTTTCTTT. Its translation is CASTPTGYPNTEAFF. Combining the CDR3 with reference TRBV9 and TRBJ1-1 gives the whole variable domain DSGVTQTPKHLITATGQRVTLRCSPRSGDLSVYWYQQSLDQGLQFLIQYYNGEERAKGNILERFSAQQFPDLHSELNLSSLELGDSALYFCASTPTGYPNTEAFFGQGTRLTVV.

This chain joins TRBV27 and TRBJ1-1, with D perhaps TRBD1 (6 bases). CDR1 is MNHEY and CDR2 is SMNVEV in the germline V gene (reference sequence). There are 15 residues in the CDR3. V was pared by 0 bases and J by 4 bases, with 12 bases between. The CDR3 loop is CASSLSPQGSTEAFF. As DNA, the CDR3 is TGTGCCAGCAGTTTATCCCCGCAGGGGAGCACTGAAGCTTTCTTT.